Shown below are 27 T cell receptor beta chains from a single sample sequenced in a study of regulatory T cells in long-lasting Graves disease. Time point of the sample: persistent/refractory GD, antithyroid drugs over 5 years with positive TRAb. Construction of the TCR library relied on RNA isolated from PBMCs. Construction of the TCR beta libraries employed iRepertoire HTBI primers in conjunction with Arm-PCR of CDR3 regions. MiXCR was run by TCRdb on the multiplex PCR reads, yielding one entry per CDR3 protein. The sample lists about half a million distinct CDR3 sequences; less than 25% were seen once. Sequencing used peripheral blood mononuclear cells (PBMCs), obtained when the disease was refractory, from a patient treated with antithyroid drugs. The source is a female donor with Graves disease.

This chain links TRBV19 with TRBJ2-6; tentatively, D is TRBD1 or TRBD2 (5 bases each). Germline values: CDR1 LNHDA, CDR2 SQIVND (reference sequence). V lost 3 bases and J 2 bases, leaving 8 bases between the germline ends. The CDR3 is 15 amino acids. The CDR3, as DNA: TGTGCCAGTAGTATCATGGGGGCTGGGGCCAACGTCCTGACTTTC. It translates to CASSIMGAGANVLTF.

This clonotype was picked up many times. The V call is TRBV2, the J call TRBJ2-5; 10 bases match TRBD1. The CDR3 has 14 amino acids. CDR1 is SNHLY and CDR2 is FYNNEI in the germline V gene. V gave up 6 bases and J gave up 5 bases; unmatched junction bases: 6. CDR3 bases: TGTGCCAGCAGCGCCGGGACAGGGGTGGAGACCCAGTACTTC. Translated, it gives CASSAGTGVETQYF. The variable domain in full, completed from reference TRBV2 and TRBJ2-5, reads EPEVTQTPSHQVTQMGQEVILRCVPISNHLYFYWYRQILGQKVEFLVSFYNNEISEKSEIFDDQFSVERPDGSNFTLKIRSTKLEDSAMYFCASSAGTGVETQYFGPGTRLLVL.

V and J are TRBV25-1 and TRBJ2-2; a possible D gene is TRBD2 (6 bases). CDR1 and CDR2 (germline): MGHDK, SYGVNS. V shed 2 bases and J shed 2 bases, with 21 bases lying between them. The length of the CDR3 is 19 residues. The CDR3 reads CASSEEVGRSLGNTGELFF. As DNA, the CDR3 is TGTGCCAGCAGTGAAGAGGTGGGGAGGTCCTTGGGCAACACCGGGGAGCTGTTTTTT. Using reference TRBV25-1 and TRBJ2-2 for the parts outside the CDR3, the full variable domain is EADIYQTPRYLVIGTGKKITLECSQTMGHDKMYWYQQDPGMELHLIHYSYGVNSTEKGDLSSESTVSRIRTEHFPLTLESARPSHTSQYLCASSEEVGRSLGNTGELFFGEGSRLTVL.

This clonotype has at least ten counts. V usage is TRBV28 and J usage is TRBJ1-1, with D unresolved. Per germline, CDR1 MDHEN and CDR2 SYDVKM. The CDR3 runs 15 residues. Trimming took off 2 bases at V and 2 bases at J, with 12 bases between the two ends. The CDR3, as DNA: TGTGCCAGCAGTTTAGGTCTACGCCTCAACACTGAAGCTTTCTTT. Translating it yields CASSLGLRLNTEAFF.

A remark on this clonotype: A junction end diverges from the germline sequence, so it may reflect a read error. CDR3 nucleotides: TGTGCCAGCAGCTCCTCCTACGAGCGGTACTTC. This gives the protein CASSSSYERYF. The chain uses TRBV11-2 and TRBJ2-7, with unresolved D. Germline CDR1 is SGHAT and CDR2 is FQNNGV. CDR3 length: 11 residues. Combining the CDR3 with reference TRBV11-2 and TRBJ2-7 gives the whole variable domain EAGVAQSPRYKIIEKRQSVAFWCNPISGHATLYWYQQILGQGPKLLIQFQNNGVVDDSQLPKDRFSAERLKGVDSTLKIQPAKLEDSAVYLCASSSSYERYFGPGTRLTVT.

The rearrangement links TRBV15 to TRBJ1-3; no reliable D call. The CDR3 totals 17 residues. Germline CDR1 LNHNV, CDR2 YYDKDF (reference sequence). V was pared by 5 bases and J by 0 bases, with 17 bases between. This chain's CDR3 is CATSDSTRAFSGNTIYF. DNA for the CDR3: TGTGCCACCAGCGACTCCACCCGGGCCTTCTCTGGAAACACCATATATTTT.

This clonotype was counted a few times. The V and J genes are TRBV7-3 and TRBJ2-7; 8 bases agree with TRBD1. The CDR3 totals 15 residues. V dropped 3 bases and J dropped 0; count of bases not matched to a gene: 4. Germline lookup yields CDR1 SGHTA and CDR2 FQGTGA. This CDR3 is CASSLLGQGSYEQYF. As DNA, the CDR3 is TGTGCCAGCAGCTTGCTAGGACAGGGCTCCTACGAGCAGTACTTC.

The chain has TRBV9 and TRBJ1-2, with unresolved D. Between the trimmed V and J ends, which lost 4 bases and 7 bases, there was a span of 11 bases. This CDR3 region has 12 residues. Germline CDR1 SGDLS, CDR2 YYNGEE. The CDR3 region is CASSPSTSGYTF. The CDR3 region has the DNA TGTGCCAGCAGCCCCAGTACCAGTGGCTACACCTTC.

There are many counts of this clonotype. The chain employs TRBV11-2 and TRBJ1-2; possibly TRBD1 for D (6 bases). The CDR3 totals 15 residues. In germline, CDR1 is SGHAT, CDR2 FQNNGV. The V gene lost 0 bases and the J gene lost 4 bases, with 12 bases spanning the gap. This chain's CDR3 is CASSLETGTFYGYTF. CDR3 DNA: TGTGCCAGCAGCTTAGAAACAGGGACCTTCTATGGCTACACCTTC.

This clonotype was observed many times. The rearrangement joins TRBV12-3 or TRBV12-4 to TRBJ1-6; D call uncertain. V dropped 6 bases and J dropped 7 bases, with 16 bases sitting between them. The length of the CDR3 is 15 residues. CDR3 coding DNA: TGTGCCAGCAGGGAAACATGGTCCGGCAATTCACCCCTCCACTTT. Translating it yields CASRETWSGNSPLHF.

The V and J genes are TRBV5-5 and TRBJ2-7, with 7 bases lining up with TRBD1. V shed 6 bases and J 3 bases; nucleotides not matched to a gene: 15. CDR1 and CDR2 (germline): SGHKS, YYEKEE (reference sequence). The CDR3 consists of 16 residues. The DNA of the CDR3 is TGTGCCAGCACCTTCCTCGGCAGGGGGATCTACTACGAGCAGTACTTC. Translated: CASTFLGRGIYYEQYF.

This clonotype was seen ten or more times. The chain recombines TRBV15 with TRBJ1-2; D is perhaps TRBD1 (5 bases). This CDR3 comprises 14 residues. The germline V gene encodes CDR1 LNHNV and CDR2 YYDKDF (reference sequence). The V end was cut by 3 bases, the J end by 0 bases, with 8 bases between. DNA of the CDR3: TGTGCCACCAGCAGTACGGGGGCTAACTATGGCTACACCTTC. Translation gives CATSSTGANYGYTF.

This chain joins TRBV28 and TRBJ2-2; 14 nucleotides match TRBD2. The CDR3 is 21 residues long. V was clipped by 3 bases and J by 3 bases; unmatched bases: 15. The germline gives CDR1 MDHEN, CDR2 SYDVKM. The chain's CDR3 is CASSFGFLGTSGSSHTGELFF. DNA of the CDR3: TGTGCCAGCAGTTTCGGTTTTTTAGGGACTAGCGGGAGCTCGCACACCGGGGAGCTGTTTTTT.

This clonotype has ten or more counts. The chain couples TRBV11-2 to TRBJ2-7; D is unresolved. The germline CDR1 and CDR2 sequences are SGHAT and FQNNGV. The CDR3 has 13 residues. Trimming removed 0 bases at V and 2 bases at J, with 5 bases between. CDR3 sequence: CASSLDLPYEQYF. The CDR3 DNA is TGTGCCAGCAGCTTAGATTTACCCTACGAGCAGTACTTC.

J is TRBJ2-7 and V is TRBV7-9, with a possible D match to TRBD1 (5 bases). Germline CDR1 reads SEHNR; CDR2 reads FQNEAQ (reference sequence). V dropped 5 bases and J dropped 0 bases, with 14 bases sitting between them. The CDR3 totals 15 residues. Here the CDR3 reads CASSQQGVYSYEQYF. CDR3 bases: TGTGCCAGCAGCCAGCAAGGGGTCTACTCCTACGAGCAGTACTTC.

This clonotype was detected many times. The chain combines TRBV30 with TRBJ1-2; D ambiguous. Trimming removed 1 base from V and 7 bases from J, with 13 bases in between. The CDR3 is made up of 13 amino acids. Germline assignment: CDR1 GTSNPN and CDR2 SVGIG (reference sequence). CDR3 in amino acids: CAWSDSRVGGYTF. In DNA, the CDR3 is TGTGCCTGGAGTGACTCGAGGGTTGGTGGCTACACCTTC.

About this clonotype itself: This may stem from a read error, because a much larger clone lies one nucleotide away. The rearrangement joins TRBV28 to TRBJ1-5; D unresolved. Germline CDR1 reads MDHEN; CDR2 reads SYDVKM. CDR3 length equals 14 residues. The CDR3 sequence: CAGSPDSTPGPQHF. The CDR3 DNA reads as TGTGCCGGCAGTCCCGATAGTACCCCAGGGCCCCAGCATTTT.

In its sample, this clonotype was seen many times. V usage is TRBV28 and J usage is TRBJ2-2; D not resolved. Germline values: CDR1 MDHEN, CDR2 SYDVKM. V dropped 5 bases and J dropped 0 bases, with 7 bases sitting between them. This CDR3 comprises 14 residues. This CDR3 is CASSDVTNTGELFF. The CDR3 DNA is TGTGCCAGCAGTGACGTAACGAACACCGGGGAGCTGTTTTTT.

This clonotype has more than one count but fewer than ten. The V call is TRBV30, the J call TRBJ2-7, with D perhaps assigned TRBD1 or TRBD2 (5 bases each). This CDR3 is built from 13 residues. Germline V gene data show CDR1 as GTSNPN and CDR2 as SVGIG (reference sequence). V lost 2 bases, J lost 2 bases, and 10 bases lay in between. DNA for the CDR3: TGTGCCTGGAGTACAAGAGGGGCCTACGAGCAGTACTTC. This gives the protein CAWSTRGAYEQYF.

This clonotype was detected many times. The chain joins TRBV7-2 to TRBJ1-2; 10 bases agree with TRBD1. Germline V gene data show CDR1 as SGHTA and CDR2 as FQGNSA. The CDR3 length is 14 residues. Trimming at V came to 5 bases and at J to 8 bases, leaving 8 bases not matched to a gene. CDR3 residues: CASSVRQGAGGYTF. In DNA form, the CDR3 reads TGTGCCAGCAGCGTTAGACAGGGGGCAGGGGGCTACACCTTC. The full variable domain, with the rest looked up from reference TRBV7-2 and TRBJ1-2, is GAGVSQSPSNKVTEKGKDVELRCDPISGHTALYWYRQSLGQGLEFLIYFQGNSAPDKSGLPSDRFSAERTGGSVSTLTIQRTQQEDSAVYLCASSVRQGAGGYTFGSGTRLTVV.

This clonotype appeared many times. This sequence joins TRBV3-1 and TRBJ2-4; maybe TRBD2 (5 bases). The germline V gene has CDR1 LGHDT and CDR2 YNNKEL (reference sequence). Trimming took off 2 bases at V and 6 bases at J, with 14 bases between the two ends. This CDR3 region has 15 residues. This CDR3 is CASSQRTHGVNIQYF. The CDR3 DNA reads as TGTGCCAGCAGCCAAAGAACCCACGGGGTAAACATTCAGTACTTC.

This clonotype has more than one count but fewer than ten. The rearrangement links TRBV3-1 to TRBJ1-2; D remains unclear. V shed 7 bases and J shed 8 bases, with 23 bases lying between them. This CDR3 has 15 residues. Germline V CDR1 and CDR2: LGHDT, YNNKEL (reference sequence). The CDR3 nucleotides are TGTGCCAGCACCCCCGACCCCCGGACTCCGAGGGGCTACACCTTC. It yields the protein CASTPDPRTPRGYTF. Combining the CDR3 with reference TRBV3-1 and TRBJ1-2 gives the whole variable domain DTAVSQTPKYLVTQMGNDKSIKCEQNLGHDTMYWYKQDSKKFLKIMFSYNNKELIINETVPNRFSPKSPDKAHLNLHINSLELGDSAVYFCASTPDPRTPRGYTFGSGTRLTVV.

V usage is TRBV28 and J usage is TRBJ1-2; the match to TRBD1 covers 9 bases. CDR1 MDHEN and CDR2 SYDVKM come from the germline V gene. The CDR3 sequence is 16 residues long. J was trimmed by 3 bases and V by 7 bases; bases with no gene match: 12. The CDR3 nucleotides read TGTGCCAGCATTTCCGGACAGGGGCACGGTGACTATGGCTACACCTTC. It codes for CASISGQGHGDYGYTF.

Remarks on this clonotype: This could be a read error, since a much larger clone is one nucleotide away. V usage is TRBV12-3 or TRBV12-4 and J usage is TRBJ2-5; 11 positions match TRBD2. Trimming cost V 6 bases and J 5 bases; bases outside gene matches: 11. This CDR3 is 16 amino acids long. This chain's CDR3 is CASSRSGRAKGETQYF. CDR3 nucleotide sequence: TGTGCCAGCAGCCGTAGCGGGAGGGCGAAGGGGGAGACCCAGTACTTC.

The chain combines TRBV24-1 with TRBJ1-1; D remains ambiguous. Germline V CDR1 and CDR2: KGHDR, SFDVKD. The CDR3 loop spans 14 amino acids. V lost 5 bases and J 4 bases, leaving 13 bases between the germline ends. The DNA for the CDR3 is TGTGCCACCAGTGCCGGAGGGATGGGCACTGAAGCTTTCTTT. Its protein product is CATSAGGMGTEAFF.

This chain links TRBV12-3 or TRBV12-4 with TRBJ2-7; D is possibly TRBD1 (6 bases). V lost 5 bases, J lost 2 bases, and 13 bases lay in between. The CDR3 totals 14 residues. This CDR3 reads CASSPGAVPYEQYF. DNA for the CDR3: TGTGCCAGCAGTCCAGGGGCCGTACCCTACGAGCAGTACTTC.

This chain uses TRBV6-1 with TRBJ1-5; D unresolved. The CDR3 runs to 13 residues. V lost 6 bases and J lost 5, with 11 bases in between. Germline CDR1 and CDR2: MNHNS and SASEGT. CDR3 DNA sequence: TGTGCCAGCAGCCAAGGATTGGATCAGCCCCAGCATTTT. Translating it yields CASSQGLDQPQHF.